This T cell receptor beta chain derives from a study of cytomegalovirus exposure and HLA in healthy donors. Both 60 Vbeta primers and 13 Jbeta primers went into the PCR. Study processing details: Later analysis identified some 80 million unique TCR beta chains, 9 million to 12 million shared. Some clones are missing from TCRdb's copy, which holds only in-frame ones; the method was immunoSEQ multiplex PCR. V and J calls plus clone size are reproduced from that table; the DNA served to infer D and trimming. The table records about 120,000 clones, approximately 70% of them present only once. Healthy bone marrow donors formed the donor group. As to this clone: Its antigen is undetermined.

Study-wide results and caveats: Later work found most CMV-associated TCR beta chains apparently HLA-restricted. The number of N-insertions in an Asian-associated ancestry cluster was reportedly below the roughly 670-donor mean in a later analysis.

This sequence originates from a man aged 18 to 30 in good health and CMV-seronegative. What was sequenced was PBMCs.

The CDR3 protein is CASSLASTGLAKNIQYF. The DNA for the CDR3 is TGTGCCAGCAGCTTAGCCAGTACAGGCCTAGCCAAAAACATTCAGTACTTC. The chain has TRBV7-9 and TRBJ2-4; TRBD1 is a possible D gene (5 bases). The CDR3 has 17 residues. V was trimmed by 0 bases and J by 0 bases, leaving 12 bases between them. The germline gives CDR1 SEHNR, CDR2 FQNEAQ (reference sequence).